The sequence of this T cell receptor (beta chain) was determined in a study of CD8 T cells in Susac syndrome. The CDR3 runs to 16 residues. Germline CDR1 MNHEY, CDR2 SVGEGT. V trimming: 6 bases; J trimming: 3 bases; junction bases outside the gene matches: 9. When the RNA was reverse transcribed, random hexamers were used with an input of about 0.5 to 1 ug. TCRdb independently ran MiXCR on the immunoSEQ multiplex PCR reads; one entry per CDR3 protein. The sample gives 210,000 or so distinct CDR3 sequences, about 94% of which show up once; 0.15% to 0.2% is in the top ten. The TCR comes from a human donor with Susac syndrome. The V call is TRBV6-2 or TRBV6-3, the J call TRBJ2-7; TRBD2 matches at 12 bases. The sequenced sample was CD4+ T cells from PBMCs. The CDR3 nucleotides are TGTGCCAGCAGCCCCGGGCCGGGACTAGCGGGCTACGAGCAGTACTTC. This translates into CASSPGPGLAGYEQYF.